This entry features one T cell receptor (beta chain) sequence. Its antigen remains unknown. Investigators divided CD4+ cells into CD45RA+ naive and CD45RA-negative memory subsets. Germline lookup yields CDR1 SGHRS and CDR2 YFSETQ. CDR3 length: 14 amino acids. Trimming pared 3 bases from V and 3 bases from J, leaving 13 bases between. The record originates from a study of shared clonotypes between healthy human individuals. Background on the study: Every donor yielded three CD4 naive, three CD4 memory, two CD8 naive and one CD8 memory plate.

TCRdb's copy holds only in-frame clones and misses some; the assay was immunoSEQ multiplex PCR. Here the sample spans roughly 1,500,000 clones, 95% to 99% being singletons. Overall study findings and caveats: Richness estimates generally favored naive over memory subsets.

The chain joins TRBV5-1 to TRBJ2-7; possible D gene TRBD1, 5 bases. The sample consisted of naive CD4+ T cells sorted from blood. The subset was: CD45RA+ positively selected. The clonotype comes from a man aged 30 to 39 in good health. The CDR3 DNA reads as TGCGCCAGCAGCTCAGGGTTAGTCGGCTACGAGCAGTACTTC. It specifies CASSSGLVGYEQYF. The full variable domain, its missing parts supplied by reference TRBV5-1 and TRBJ2-7, is KAGVTQTPRYLIKTRGQQVTLSCSPISGHRSVSWYQQTPGQGLQFLFEYFSETQRNKGNFPGRFSGRQFSNSRSEMNVSTLELGDSALYLCASSSGLVGYEQYFGPGTRLTVT.